This T cell receptor (beta chain) was retrieved from a study of blood T cell repertoires in COVID-19. Background on the study: The analysed material was cDNA or gDNA that came from T cells, B-cell-depleted T cells, or PBMCs.

Sequencing used immunoSEQ multiplex PCR; TCRdb keeps in-frame clones, though not all of them. Here the sample spans 470,000 or so clones, 80% to 90% being singletons. The material sequenced was peripheral blood. The receptor comes from a young woman with acute or convalescent COVID-19.

The CDR3 region is CASSLSVSYEQYF. The CDR3 coding sequence is TGTGCCAGTAGTCTCTCAGTCTCCTACGAGCAGTACTTC. This rearrangement joins TRBV19 to TRBJ2-7; D uncertain. The CDR3 is 13 residues long. Germline assignment: CDR1 LNHDA and CDR2 SQIVND (reference sequence). The germline V and J ends were trimmed by 5 bases and 0 bases, with 8 bases remaining between them.